This TCR beta chain was sequenced in a study of cytomegalovirus exposure and HLA in healthy donors. Study conclusions and caveats: Researchers catalogued approximately 160 TCR beta chains as cytomegalovirus-associated. Later on, analysis showed that most CMV-associated TCR beta chains appeared to be HLA-restricted. From TCR beta sequences, most subjects' HLA-A and HLA-B alleles were reportedly predicted accurately.

A multiplex PCR was run with 60 Vbeta primers and 13 Jbeta primers. Clones were sequenced by immunoSEQ multiplex PCR, and TCRdb holds only the in-frame ones, with some missing. The sample yields about 73,000 clones, roughly 82% seen once. In nominal health when sampled, donors likely had unrecorded immune exposures nonetheless. V lost 9 bases and J lost 2, with 13 bases in between. The CDR3 is made up of 14 amino acids. Germline CDR1 reads MNHNS; CDR2 reads SASEGT. This clone was observed once. Its antigen is unknown. The rearrangement uses TRBV6-1 and TRBJ1-4; D possibly corresponds to TRBD1 (5 bases). Sequenced: PBMCs. The TCR originated in a man between 65 and 80 years old in good health and CMV-seronegative. The CDR3 loop reads CASYRDLTNEKLFF. CDR3 nucleotides: TGTGCCAGTTACCGGGACTTGACTAATGAAAAACTGTTTTTT.